These 23 T cell receptor beta chains originate from one sample sequenced in a study of T cell responses to AZD1222 COVID-19 vaccine. TCRdb keeps only in-frame clones here, not all; method: immunoSEQ multiplex PCR. This table holds some 150,000 clones, over 80% found once. The sequencing used peripheral blood, collected 28 days after the second AZD1222 dose. The source of these receptors is an adult who received the AZD1222 COVID-19 vaccine.

The gene calls are TRBV28 and TRBJ2-1, with unresolved D. Germline CDR1 and CDR2: MDHEN and SYDVKM. The CDR3 consists of 14 residues. The V and J ends lost 8 bases and 0 bases respectively, with 11 bases between them. The CDR3 nucleotides read TGTGCCAGCTTCGCTCCGAGCTCCTACAATGAGCAGTTCTTC. This encodes CASFAPSSYNEQFF.

The chain couples TRBV5-4 to TRBJ2-7; D could derive from TRBD1 or TRBD2 (5 bases each). There are 14 residues in the CDR3. Germline V lookup: CDR1 SGHNT, CDR2 YYREEE (reference sequence). The V end was cut by 2 bases, the J end by 0 bases, with 9 bases between. The DNA of the CDR3 is TGTGCCAGCAGCTTTGGGACCAGCTCCTACGAGCAGTACTTC. Translation gives CASSFGTSSYEQYF. The full variable domain, with the rest looked up from reference TRBV5-4 and TRBJ2-7, is ETGVTQSPTHLIKTRGQQVTLRCSSQSGHNTVSWYQQALGQGPQFIFQYYREEENGRGNFPPRFSGLQFPNYSSELNVNALELDDSALYLCASSFGTSSYEQYFGPGTRLTVT.

The chain is built from TRBV20-1 and TRBJ2-7, with no clear D. CDR1 and CDR2 from the germline V gene are DFQATT and SNEGSKA (reference sequence). The V end was cut by 6 bases, the J end by 10 bases, with 16 bases between. The CDR3 extends over 11 amino acids. The CDR3 protein is CSAYLDFDQYF. The CDR3 nucleotides read TGCAGTGCCTACCTCGATTTTGATCAGTACTTC.

This chain links TRBV10-3 with TRBJ2-1; 13 positions agree with TRBD2. CDR1 and CDR2 (germline): ENHRY, SYGVKD. V lost 4 bases to trimming and J lost 7 bases; unmatched junction nucleotides: 7. The CDR3 covers 16 residues. The CDR3 DNA is TGTGCCATCAGTGGGACTAGCGGGAGAGGTGGGAATGAGCAGTTCTTC. Its protein is CAISGTSGRGGNEQFF.

This sequence joins TRBV7-2 and TRBJ1-1, with D unclear. V was shortened by 5 bases and J by 0 bases, with 10 bases between the two germline ends. Germline assignment: CDR1 SGHTA and CDR2 FQGNSA. The CDR3 is made up of 14 amino acids. CDR3 sequence: CASSPEWMNTEAFF. For the CDR3, the DNA is TGTGCCAGCAGCCCAGAATGGATGAACACTGAAGCTTTCTTT. Full variable domain (missing parts from reference TRBV7-2 and TRBJ1-1): GAGVSQSPSNKVTEKGKDVELRCDPISGHTALYWYRQSLGQGLEFLIYFQGNSAPDKSGLPSDRFSAERTGGSVSTLTIQRTQQEDSAVYLCASSPEWMNTEAFFGQGTRLTVV.

The CDR3 bases are TGCGCCAGCAGCCAAGAGGCGGGTTTGGGCACAGATACGCAGTATTTT. Protein product: CASSQEAGLGTDTQYF. The V gene is TRBV4-3, the J gene TRBJ2-3; D perhaps matches TRBD2 (5 bases). CDR3 size: 16 residues. Germline V gives CDR1 LGHNA, CDR2 YSLEER. Trimming removed 0 bases from V and 1 base from J, with 11 bases in between.

The CDR3 protein is CASFGVGQPQHF. In nucleotides, the CDR3 is TGTGCCAGCTTTGGGGTCGGTCAGCCCCAGCATTTT. The chain carries TRBV6-5 and TRBJ1-5; D is undetermined. Trimming took off 8 bases at V and 6 bases at J, with 11 bases between the two ends. This CDR3 region has 12 residues. Germline V gene data show CDR1 as MNHEY and CDR2 as SVGAGI.

This clone showed up just once. V usage is TRBV28 and J usage is TRBJ1-4, with D unclear. The CDR3 is 14 amino acids. Germline V gene data show CDR1 as MDHEN and CDR2 as SYDVKM. Between the trimmed V and J ends, which lost 6 bases and 4 bases, there was a span of 12 bases. CDR3 protein: CASSFARINEKLFF. Here the CDR3 DNA reads TGTGCCAGCAGCTTCGCGCGGATTAATGAAAAACTGTTTTTT.

J is TRBJ2-4 and V is TRBV14; 7 nucleotides line up with TRBD1. The CDR3 runs to 16 residues. J lost 4 bases, V lost 1 base, and 7 bases had no gene match. Germline CDR1 and CDR2: SGHDN and FVKESK. CDR3 region: CASSQGFTGQKNIQYF. CDR3 coding DNA: TGTGCCAGCAGCCAAGGGTTTACGGGACAGAAAAACATTCAGTACTTC.

This clone turned up a few times. The chain has TRBV7-8 and TRBJ2-1; TRBD2 matches at 11 bases. The CDR3 extends over 17 amino acids. The germline V gene encodes CDR1 SGHVS and CDR2 FQNEAQ. The trim removed 4 bases at V and 2 bases at J, leaving 7 bases unmatched. This CDR3 reads CASSWGLAGGTYNEQFF. For the CDR3, the DNA is TGTGCCAGCAGCTGGGGGCTAGCGGGAGGAACCTACAATGAGCAGTTCTTC.

V usage is TRBV7-9 and J usage is TRBJ1-1, with D maybe TRBD1 (6 bases). The CDR3 loop spans 13 amino acids. The germline V and J ends were trimmed by 5 bases and 2 bases, with 9 bases remaining between them. Germline V gene data show CDR1 as SEHNR and CDR2 as FQNEAQ (reference sequence). The chain's CDR3 is CASSQQGNTEAFF. For the CDR3, the DNA is TGTGCCAGCAGCCAACAGGGAAACACTGAAGCTTTCTTT.

This clone has just a few counts. The CDR3 reads CASSQIPSGQETQYF. CDR3 bases: TGTGCCAGCAGCCAGATCCCTAGCGGTCAAGAGACCCAGTACTTC. V and J are TRBV4-2 and TRBJ2-5; 7 bases fit TRBD2. This CDR3 is 15 amino acids long. CDR1 and CDR2 (germline): LGHNA, YNFKEQ. V was pared by 3 bases and J by 2 bases, with 6 bases of the junction left unmatched.

This chain links TRBV28 with TRBJ2-1; tentative D call: TRBD2 (6 bases). V dropped 7 bases and J dropped 9 bases, with 19 bases sitting between them. This CDR3 is built from 14 residues. CDR1 and CDR2 (germline): MDHEN, SYDVKM. CDR3 coding DNA: TGTGCCAGCATCGCAAGTGTCGGGGGAGGTGAGCAGTTCTTC. Translating gives CASIASVGGGEQFF.

The gene calls are TRBV5-4 and TRBJ2-2, with D possibly TRBD2 on 6 matching bases. The CDR3 is 17 amino acids. Germline CDR1 SGHNT, CDR2 YYREEE (reference sequence). V gave up 4 bases and J gave up 2 bases, with 18 bases separating them. CDR3 DNA sequence: TGTGCCAGCAGCCCTAAGGGACTGGGAGTTAACACCGGGGAGCTGTTTTTT. As protein: CASSPKGLGVNTGELFF.

This chain joins TRBV3-1 (or the pseudogene TRBV3-2) and TRBJ2-3, with TRBD2 matching 11 bases. J lost 2 bases, V lost 0 bases, and 13 bases had no gene match. This CDR3 has 20 amino acids. CDR1 is LGHDT and CDR2 is YNNKEL in the germline V gene (reference sequence). The CDR3 loop is CASSQDMPSRTSGFTDTQYF. Here the CDR3 DNA reads TGTGCCAGCAGCCAAGATATGCCATCTCGGACTAGCGGGTTCACAGATACGCAGTATTTT.

Only one count was recorded for this clone. The chain links TRBV7-9 to TRBJ1-2, with D maybe TRBD1 (5 bases). Per the germline V gene, CDR1 is SEHNR and CDR2 is FQNEAQ (reference sequence). This CDR3 is built from 12 residues. The V end lost 2 bases, the J end lost 4 bases, and 5 bases lay between the germline ends. The CDR3 nucleotides are TGTGCCAGCAGCTTAAGGGGCTATGGCTACACCTTC. This codes for CASSLRGYGYTF.

The gene calls are TRBV2 and TRBJ1-1; unclear D gene. The V gene lost 4 bases and the J gene lost 0 bases, with 6 bases spanning the gap. CDR1 and CDR2 (germline): SNHLY, FYNNEI. The CDR3 consists of 13 residues. CDR3 nucleotide sequence: TGTGCCAGCAGTGCTGGATTGAACACTGAAGCTTTCTTT. As protein: CASSAGLNTEAFF.

This clone was seen a single time. The CDR3 DNA reads TGCGCCAGCAAAACCCCGAGCTCCTACAATGAGCAGTTCTTC. It is translated as CASKTPSSYNEQFF. V and J are TRBV5-1 and TRBJ2-1; D is undetermined. V lost 6 bases and J 0 bases, leaving 10 bases between the germline ends. This CDR3 contains 14 residues. CDR1 is SGHRS and CDR2 is YFSETQ in the germline V gene.

This clone was seen once. This sequence joins TRBV30 and TRBJ2-2, with a tentative D call TRBD1 (5 bases). The CDR3 runs 15 residues. CDR1 is GTSNPN and CDR2 is SVGIG in the germline V gene (reference sequence). The V gene lost 0 bases and the J gene lost 6 bases, with 14 bases spanning the gap. CDR3 sequence reads: CAWSVTGFQPGELFF. The CDR3 region has the DNA TGTGCCTGGAGTGTAACAGGTTTTCAACCCGGGGAGCTGTTTTTT.

The rearrangement links TRBV2 to TRBJ2-7; D is perhaps TRBD1 (5 bases). Germline loops: CDR1 SNHLY, CDR2 FYNNEI. The CDR3 is made up of 13 amino acids. V was clipped by 8 bases and J by 5 bases, with 16 bases between them. For the CDR3, the DNA is TGTGCCAGCTCTCCTCAGGGTCGGCACGAGCAGTACTTC. It is translated as CASSPQGRHEQYF.

J is TRBJ2-5 and V is TRBV30; 9 nucleotides align to TRBD1. V dropped 5 bases and J dropped 9; count of bases not matched to a gene: 10. This CDR3 comprises 13 residues. Germline-derived CDR1 and CDR2 are GTSNPN and SVGIG (reference sequence). Written as DNA, the CDR3 is TGTGCCTGGTCCTTCGACAGGGGGTCACCCCAGTACTTC. This codes for CAWSFDRGSPQYF.

The gene calls are TRBV6-1 and TRBJ1-5; D remains unclear. The germline CDR1 and CDR2 sequences are MNHNS and SASEGT. V shed 3 bases and J shed 9 bases, with 12 bases lying between them. The CDR3 covers 13 residues. In DNA form, the CDR3 reads TGTGCCAGCAGTGACGCCCCGTCATGGCCCCAGCATTTT. Residues: CASSDAPSWPQHF.

V gene TRBV24-1 combines with J gene TRBJ2-1; D is possibly TRBD1 (6 bases). Germline V gene sequence: CDR1 KGHDR, CDR2 SFDVKD. V lost 4 bases to trimming and J lost 4 bases, with 7 bases between them. The CDR3 loop spans 13 amino acids. CDR3 nucleotide sequence: TGTGCCACCAGTGACGACAGGTACAATGAGCAGTTCTTC. This codes for CATSDDRYNEQFF.